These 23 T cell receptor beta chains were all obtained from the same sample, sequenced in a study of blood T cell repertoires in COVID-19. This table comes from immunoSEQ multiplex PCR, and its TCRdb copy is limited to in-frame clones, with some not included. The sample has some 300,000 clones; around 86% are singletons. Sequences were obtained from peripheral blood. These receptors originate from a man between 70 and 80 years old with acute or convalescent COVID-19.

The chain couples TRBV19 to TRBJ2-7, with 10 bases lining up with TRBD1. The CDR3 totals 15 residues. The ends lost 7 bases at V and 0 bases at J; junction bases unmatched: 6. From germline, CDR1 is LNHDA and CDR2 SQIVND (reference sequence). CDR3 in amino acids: CASTLRTGGSYEQYF. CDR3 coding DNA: TGTGCCAGTACCCTCCGGACAGGGGGCTCCTACGAGCAGTACTTC.

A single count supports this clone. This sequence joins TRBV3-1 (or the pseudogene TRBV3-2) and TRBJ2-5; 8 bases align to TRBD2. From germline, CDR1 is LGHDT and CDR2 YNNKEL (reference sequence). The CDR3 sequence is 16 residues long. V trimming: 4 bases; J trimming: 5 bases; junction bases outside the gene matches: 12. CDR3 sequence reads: CASSPGLGSLPETQYF. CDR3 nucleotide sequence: TGTGCCAGCAGCCCGGGACTAGGCTCCCTCCCCGAGACCCAGTACTTC.

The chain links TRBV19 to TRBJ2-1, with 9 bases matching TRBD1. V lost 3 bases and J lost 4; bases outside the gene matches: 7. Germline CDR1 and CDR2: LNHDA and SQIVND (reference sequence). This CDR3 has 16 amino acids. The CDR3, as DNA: TGTGCCAGTAGTATTTTTGCGGGGACAGGGTACAATGAGCAGTTCTTC. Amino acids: CASSIFAGTGYNEQFF.

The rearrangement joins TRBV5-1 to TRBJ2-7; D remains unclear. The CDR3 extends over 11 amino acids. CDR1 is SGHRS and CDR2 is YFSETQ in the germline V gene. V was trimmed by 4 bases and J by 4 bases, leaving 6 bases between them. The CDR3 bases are TGCGCCAGCAGCGATCAGTACGAGCAGTACTTC. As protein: CASSDQYEQYF.

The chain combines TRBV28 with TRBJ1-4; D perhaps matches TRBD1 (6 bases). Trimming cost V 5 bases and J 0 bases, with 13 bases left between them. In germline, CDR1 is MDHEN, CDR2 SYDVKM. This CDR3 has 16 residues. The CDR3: CASSLGQYATNEKLFF. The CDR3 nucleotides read TGTGCCAGCAGTCTAGGACAGTATGCAACTAATGAAAAACTGTTTTTT.

In DNA form, the CDR3 reads TGTGCCACCAGCAGAGGGCAGGTGAGCACAGATACGCAGTATTTT. Translation: CATSRGQVSTDTQYF. The J gene is TRBJ2-3, the V gene TRBV15; D not resolved. This CDR3 has 15 residues. Trimming removed 1 base at V and 0 bases at J, with 8 bases between. Germline V gene sequence: CDR1 LNHNV, CDR2 YYDKDF (reference sequence).

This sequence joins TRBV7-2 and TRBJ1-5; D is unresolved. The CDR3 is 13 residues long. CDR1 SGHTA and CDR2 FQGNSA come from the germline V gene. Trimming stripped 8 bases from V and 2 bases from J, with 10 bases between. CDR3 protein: CASSDGGNQPQHF. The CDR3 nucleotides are TGTGCCAGCTCAGACGGGGGCAATCAGCCCCAGCATTTT. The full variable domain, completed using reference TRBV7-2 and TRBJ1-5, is GAGVSQSPSNKVTEKGKDVELRCDPISGHTALYWYRQSLGQGLEFLIYFQGNSAPDKSGLPSDRFSAERTGGSVSTLTIQRTQQEDSAVYLCASSDGGNQPQHFGDGTRLSIL.

CDR3 bases: TGTGCCAGCAGTCCTCGACAGAACTCTGGAAACACCATATATTTT. Translation gives CASSPRQNSGNTIYF. The chain employs TRBV6-6 and TRBJ1-3, with D possibly matching TRBD1 (5 bases). Trimming removed 5 bases at V and 0 bases at J, with 11 bases between. The germline gives CDR1 MNHNY, CDR2 SVGAGI (reference sequence). This CDR3 has 15 amino acids.

CDR3 nucleotides: TGTGCCAGCAGCTTTGGAGGGCTTGGCTACACCTTC. This translates into CASSFGGLGYTF. V usage is TRBV5-5 and J usage is TRBJ1-2, with no clear D. Trimming cost V 2 bases and J 7 bases, with 9 bases left between them. Per germline, CDR1 SGHKS and CDR2 YYEKEE (reference sequence). CDR3 length equals 12 residues.

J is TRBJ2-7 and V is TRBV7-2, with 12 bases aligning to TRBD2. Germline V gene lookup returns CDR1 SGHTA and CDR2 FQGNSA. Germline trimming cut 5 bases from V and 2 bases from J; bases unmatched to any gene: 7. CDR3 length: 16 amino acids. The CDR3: CASSRDRTSGTYEQYF. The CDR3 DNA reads TGTGCCAGCAGCCGTGACCGGACTAGCGGGACCTACGAGCAGTACTTC. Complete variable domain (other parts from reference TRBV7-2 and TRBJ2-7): GAGVSQSPSNKVTEKGKDVELRCDPISGHTALYWYRQSLGQGLEFLIYFQGNSAPDKSGLPSDRFSAERTGGSVSTLTIQRTQQEDSAVYLCASSRDRTSGTYEQYFGPGTRLTVT.

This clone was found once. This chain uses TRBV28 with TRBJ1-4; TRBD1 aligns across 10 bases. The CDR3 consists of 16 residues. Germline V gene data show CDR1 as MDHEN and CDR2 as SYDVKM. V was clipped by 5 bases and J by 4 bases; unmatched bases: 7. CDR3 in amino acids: CASSGMTGGINEKLFF. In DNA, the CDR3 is TGTGCCAGCAGTGGTATGACAGGGGGCATTAATGAAAAACTGTTTTTT.

DNA of the CDR3: TGTGCCAGCTCACCACCGAGCGGGGCTACCTACGAGCAGTACTTC. Its translation is CASSPPSGATYEQYF. The chain links TRBV18 to TRBJ2-7, with 7 bases fitting TRBD2. The CDR3 sequence is 15 residues long. The junction had 4 bases not matched to a gene; V was cut back by 0 bases and J by 2 bases. Germline V gives CDR1 KGHSH, CDR2 LQKENI.

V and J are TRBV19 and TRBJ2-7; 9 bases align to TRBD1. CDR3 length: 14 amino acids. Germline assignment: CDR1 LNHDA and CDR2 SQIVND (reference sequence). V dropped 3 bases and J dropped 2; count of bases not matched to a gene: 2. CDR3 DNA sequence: TGTGCCAGTAGTATTTGGACAGGGGCCTACGAGCAGTACTTC. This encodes CASSIWTGAYEQYF.

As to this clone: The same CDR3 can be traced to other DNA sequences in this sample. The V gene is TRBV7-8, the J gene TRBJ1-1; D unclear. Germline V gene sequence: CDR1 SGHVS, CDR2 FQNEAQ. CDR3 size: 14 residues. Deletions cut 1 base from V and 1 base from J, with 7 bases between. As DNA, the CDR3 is TGTGCCAGCAGCTTAGTGGGCCGGAACACTGAAGCTTTCTTT. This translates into CASSLVGRNTEAFF.

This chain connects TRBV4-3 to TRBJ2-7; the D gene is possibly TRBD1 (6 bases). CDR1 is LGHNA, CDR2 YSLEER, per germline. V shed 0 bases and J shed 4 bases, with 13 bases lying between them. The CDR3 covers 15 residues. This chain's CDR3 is CASSQDWQGSYEQYF. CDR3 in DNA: TGCGCCAGCAGCCAAGATTGGCAGGGGAGTTACGAGCAGTACTTC.

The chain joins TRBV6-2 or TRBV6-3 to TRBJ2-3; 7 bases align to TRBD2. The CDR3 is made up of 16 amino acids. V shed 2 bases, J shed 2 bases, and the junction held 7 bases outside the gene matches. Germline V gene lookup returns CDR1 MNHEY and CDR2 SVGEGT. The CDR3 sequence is CASSYLAGAHTDTQYF. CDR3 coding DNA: TGTGCCAGCAGTTACCTCGCGGGAGCCCACACAGATACGCAGTATTTT.

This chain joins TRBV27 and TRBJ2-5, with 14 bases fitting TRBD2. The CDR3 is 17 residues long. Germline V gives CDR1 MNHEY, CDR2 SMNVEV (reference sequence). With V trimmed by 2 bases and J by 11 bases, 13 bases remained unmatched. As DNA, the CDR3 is TGTGCCAGCAGTTTACGGACTAGCGGGGGGCCCGGAAGGGTACAGTACTTC. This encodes CASSLRTSGGPGRVQYF.

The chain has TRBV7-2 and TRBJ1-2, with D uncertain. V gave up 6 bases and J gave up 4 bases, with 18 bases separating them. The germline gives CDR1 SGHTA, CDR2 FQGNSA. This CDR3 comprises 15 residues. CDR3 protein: CASSHQRASGYGYTF. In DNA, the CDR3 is TGTGCCAGCAGTCACCAGCGCGCATCGGGCTATGGCTACACCTTC.

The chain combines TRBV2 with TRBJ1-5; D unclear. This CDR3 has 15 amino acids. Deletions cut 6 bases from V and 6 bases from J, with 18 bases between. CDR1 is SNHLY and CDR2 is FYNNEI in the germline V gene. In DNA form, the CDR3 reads TGTGCCAGCAGGACCGGAGGTGGTTGGAGTCAGCCCCAGCATTTT. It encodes CASRTGGGWSQPQHF.

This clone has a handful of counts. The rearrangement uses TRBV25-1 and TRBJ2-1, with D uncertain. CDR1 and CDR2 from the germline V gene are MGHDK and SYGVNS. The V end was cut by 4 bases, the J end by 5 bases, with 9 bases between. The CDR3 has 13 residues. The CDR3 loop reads CASSVLEHNEQFF. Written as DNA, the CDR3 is TGTGCCAGCAGTGTGTTAGAACACAATGAGCAGTTCTTC.

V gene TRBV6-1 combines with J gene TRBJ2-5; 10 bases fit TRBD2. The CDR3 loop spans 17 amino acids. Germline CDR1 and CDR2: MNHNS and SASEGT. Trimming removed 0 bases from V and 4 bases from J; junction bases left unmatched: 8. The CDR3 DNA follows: TGTGCCAGCAGTGAAGCGGGGAGCGGGGGGGCCCGAGAGACCCAGTACTTC. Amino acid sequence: CASSEAGSGGARETQYF.

The CDR3 DNA is TGTGCCAGCAGCTTCCGGGACAGGGTGGCTGAAGCTTTCTTT. It yields the protein CASSFRDRVAEAFF. The chain recombines TRBV7-9 with TRBJ1-1; TRBD1 agrees at 9 bases. Trimming at V came to 3 bases and at J to 6 bases, leaving 5 bases not matched to a gene. The CDR3 sequence is 14 residues long. Germline CDR1 SEHNR, CDR2 FQNEAQ (reference sequence). Looking up the rest from reference TRBV7-9 and TRBJ1-1 gives the full variable domain: DTGVSQNPRHKITKRGQNVTFRCDPISEHNRLYWYRQTLGQGPEFLTYFQNEAQLEKSRLLSDRFSAERPKGSFSTLEIQRTEQGDSAMYLCASSFRDRVAEAFFGQGTRLTVV.

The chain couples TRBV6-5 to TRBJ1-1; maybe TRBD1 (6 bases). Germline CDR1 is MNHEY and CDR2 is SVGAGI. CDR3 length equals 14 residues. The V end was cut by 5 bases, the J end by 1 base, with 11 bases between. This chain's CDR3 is CASSPVGQNTEAFF. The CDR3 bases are TGTGCCAGCAGTCCGGTGGGACAGAACACTGAAGCTTTCTTT.